The next 32 T cell receptor beta chains were all read from a single sample in a study of glioma-infiltrating T cells. TCR alpha and beta CDR3 regions were amplified from RNA using iRepertoire nested multiplex PCR. TCRdb re-called the multiplex PCR reads with MiXCR, one entry per CDR3 protein. The top ten clones hold around 20% of a sample with about 200,000 distinct CDR3 sequences, about 32% of them seen once. The specimen was glioma tissue, nonneoplastic brain tissue, or PBMCs (not recorded which). These receptor sequences come from a human donor with low-grade glioma or glioblastoma, undergoing nonglioma brain surgery, or in good health (not recorded which).

This clonotype was counted a single time. A much larger clone differs by one base, so this may be a read error. This chain links TRBV5-1 with TRBJ1-6; D call uncertain. The germline gives CDR1 SGHRS, CDR2 YFSETQ. This CDR3 has 20 residues. V lost 2 bases and J 0 bases, leaving 21 bases between the germline ends. This CDR3 reads CASSFSAAAEPSSYNSPLHF. DNA of the CDR3: TGCGCCAGCAGCTTCTCGGCAGCTGCTGAACCGAGCTCCTATAATTCACCCCTCCACTTT.

This clonotype was picked up a small number of times. This rearrangement joins TRBV12-3 or TRBV12-4 to TRBJ2-6; no reliable D call. The V and J ends lost 3 bases and 0 bases respectively, with 9 bases between them. CDR3 length: 16 residues. CDR3 sequence (DNA): TGTGCCAGCAGTTTTTCGAGTTACTCTGGGGCCAACGTCCTGACTTTC. Protein: CASSFSSYSGANVLTF.

With respect to this clonotype: A much larger clone is a single base away; this may be a read error. The chain is built from TRBV5-1 and TRBJ1-5; 8 bases are a match to TRBD1. The CDR3 totals 15 residues. Germline CDR1 is SGHRS and CDR2 is YFSETQ. The CDR3 nucleotides are TGCGACAGCAGCCCCGGGACAGGAGGGAATCAGCCCCAGCATTTT. Amino acid sequence: CDSSPGTGGNQPQHF.

The table lists this clonotype with many counts. The CDR3 reads CASSPDERTGESYEQYF. The CDR3 DNA reads as TGTGCCAGCTCTCCCGACGAGAGGACAGGGGAATCCTACGAGCAGTACTTC. J is TRBJ2-7 and V is TRBV18, with TRBD1 matching over 9 bases. V trimming: 6 bases; J trimming: 1 base; junction bases outside the gene matches: 13. CDR3 size: 17 residues. Germline V gives CDR1 KGHSH, CDR2 LQKENI.

V is TRBV29-1 and J is TRBJ2-1, with 8 bases that match TRBD2. The CDR3 length is 13 residues. Germline lookup yields CDR1 SQVTM and CDR2 ANQGSEA. V lost 7 bases, J lost 3 bases, and 5 bases stayed unmatched. For the CDR3, the DNA is TGCAGCGCTTTGACTAGCGTCTACAATGAGCAGTTCTTC. Encoded protein: CSALTSVYNEQFF.

Concerning this clonotype itself: This sequence may be a read error, since a much larger clone differs from it by one base. The V call is TRBV5-4, the J call TRBJ2-1; TRBD1 might be the D (6 bases). CDR1 and CDR2 (germline): SGHNT, YYREEE (reference sequence). CDR3 size: 14 residues. Written as DNA, the CDR3 is TGTGCCAGCAGTTTCTCGACAGGCAACAATGAGCATTTCTTC. The encoded protein is CASSFSTGNNEHFF. Filled out from reference TRBV5-4 and TRBJ2-1, the complete variable domain reads ETGVTQSPTHLIKTRGQQVTLRCSSQSGHNTVSWYQQALGQGPQFIFQYYREEENGRGNFPPRFSGLQFPNYSSELNVNALELDDSALYLCASSFSTGNNEHFFGPGTRLTVL.

The chain carries TRBV5-1 and TRBJ2-3; the D is unclear. Germline CDR1 and CDR2: SGHRS and YFSETQ. Trimming took 4 bases from V and 2 from J, leaving 11 bases between them. The CDR3 is made up of 14 amino acids. The CDR3, as DNA: TGCGCCAGCAGCCCTACCACCTCCACAGATACGCAGTATTTT. Protein: CASSPTTSTDTQYF.

A note on this clonotype: With a much larger clone just one base away, this may be a read error. This chain links TRBV3-1 with TRBJ2-7; tentatively, D is TRBD2 (5 bases). The CDR3 runs 14 residues. The germline gives CDR1 LGHDT, CDR2 YNNKEL (reference sequence). Deletions cut 4 bases from V and 6 bases from J, with 16 bases between. The CDR3 reads CASSLDAGEGEQYF. The CDR3 DNA reads TGTGCCAGCAGCCTTGACGCCGGAGAGGGCGAGCAGTACTTC.

The chain employs TRBV5-1 and TRBJ2-5; TRBD2 agrees at 12 bases. With V trimmed by 4 bases and J by 2 bases, 6 bases remained unmatched. The CDR3 loop spans 16 amino acids. The V gene's germline CDR1 is SGHRS and CDR2 YFSETQ. The chain's CDR3 is CASSQGLAGPQETQYF. CDR3 DNA: TGCGCCAGCAGCCAAGGACTAGCGGGACCACAAGAGACCCAGTACTTC.

The V and J genes are TRBV6-4 and TRBJ1-5; no firm D call. The CDR3 consists of 15 residues. V lost 0 bases, J lost 6 bases, and 12 bases lay in between. CDR1 is MRHNA and CDR2 is SNTAGT in the germline V gene. In DNA, the CDR3 is TGTGCCAGCAGTGACTCGAAGGGAACGGTTCAGCCCCAGCATTTT. Amino acid sequence: CASSDSKGTVQPQHF.

V is TRBV20-1 and J is TRBJ2-7, with 10 bases fitting TRBD1. CDR1 and CDR2 (germline): DFQATT, SNEGSKA (reference sequence). J lost 2 bases, V lost 5 bases, and 12 bases had no gene match. The CDR3 runs to 16 residues. For the CDR3, the DNA is TGCAGTGCTTCCCGAACGGCGGGACAGGGGCCCTACGAGCAGTACTTC. Translation: CSASRTAGQGPYEQYF.

The J gene is TRBJ1-5, the V gene TRBV30; 9 bases fit TRBD1. Germline V gene data show CDR1 as GTSNPN and CDR2 as SVGIG (reference sequence). The CDR3 runs 15 residues. V shed 5 bases, J shed 6 bases, and the junction held 11 bases outside the gene matches. The CDR3 nucleotides read TGTGCCTGGGGAACAGGGGGCCGAGTAAGTCAGCCCCAGCATTTT. Translating it yields CAWGTGGRVSQPQHF.

To note about this clonotype: This could be a read error, since a much larger clone is one nucleotide away. The rearrangement uses TRBV7-2 and TRBJ1-1, with TRBD1 matching over 8 bases. V lost 3 bases and J lost 4; bases outside the gene matches: 4. The CDR3 length is 14 residues. CDR1 is SGHTA and CDR2 is FQGNSA in the germline V gene. CDR3 region: CASSFRQGFTEAFF. CDR3 DNA: TGTGCCAGCAGCTTTAGACAGGGGTTCACTGAAGCTTTCTTT.

The J gene is TRBJ2-3, the V gene TRBV20-1; 11 bases fit TRBD2. This CDR3 contains 16 residues. V trimming: 0 bases; J trimming: 3 bases; junction bases outside the gene matches: 5. Germline V gene lookup returns CDR1 DFQATT and CDR2 SNEGSKA (reference sequence). The DNA for the CDR3 is TGCAGTGCTAGAGATAGCGCTAGCGGGAGGACAGATACGCAGTATTTT. It translates to CSARDSASGRTDTQYF.

This clonotype has just one count. The CDR3 region is CASSGPFEGHTF. DNA of the CDR3: TGTGCCAGCAGCGGACCCTTCGAGGGCCACACCTTC. The V call is TRBV7-8, the J call TRBJ1-2; D remains ambiguous. Germline V gene sequence: CDR1 SGHVS, CDR2 FQNEAQ. The CDR3 covers 12 residues. Trimming left V 5 bases short and J 12 bases short, with 16 bases between.

This chain links TRBV25-1 with TRBJ1-2; possibly TRBD1 for D (6 bases). Germline values: CDR1 MGHDK, CDR2 SYGVNS. Trimming removed 4 bases at V and 5 bases at J, with 20 bases between. The CDR3 length is 16 residues. The CDR3 DNA sequence: TGTGCCAGCAGTGTTGCCGGGACATGGTTTAATTATGGCTACACCTTC. Its protein product is CASSVAGTWFNYGYTF.

As to this clonotype: At one end, the junction sequence differs from germline, possibly due to a read error. The gene calls are TRBV19 and TRBJ2-1; 9 bases line up with TRBD1. Germline CDR1 and CDR2: LNHDA and SQIVND (reference sequence). CDR3 length: 15 amino acids. This CDR3 reads CATSMTGGTAVAQFF. The CDR3 region has the DNA TGTGCCACTAGTATGACAGGGGGTACAGCGGTAGCGCAGTTCTTC.

The table lists this clonotype with many counts. The chain couples TRBV7-6 to TRBJ1-6; 10 bases are a match to TRBD1. The V gene's germline CDR1 is SGHVS and CDR2 FNYEAQ. This CDR3 region has 16 residues. The trim removed 5 bases at V and 8 bases at J, leaving 9 bases unmatched. CDR3 bases: TGTGCCAGCAGCCTGGGTGGGGGGACAGGGGATTCACCCCTCCACTTT. Translated, it gives CASSLGGGTGDSPLHF.

This clonotype was picked up many times. The V and J genes are TRBV5-1 and TRBJ1-6, with unresolved D. The CDR3 loop spans 17 amino acids. Trimming removed 4 bases at V and 9 bases at J, with 23 bases between. Looked up from germline, CDR1 is SGHRS and CDR2 is YFSETQ. CDR3 region: CASSPDPGNLGGSPLHF. CDR3 nucleotides: TGCGCCAGCAGCCCCGACCCAGGAAATCTCGGTGGTTCACCCCTCCACTTT.

At least ten counts were recorded for this clonotype. The V gene is TRBV28, the J gene TRBJ1-5; D not certain. This CDR3 is built from 15 residues. Trimming removed 5 bases at V and 2 bases at J, with 13 bases between. Germline CDR1 is MDHEN and CDR2 is SYDVKM. The CDR3 loop is CASSPSGEGNQPQHF. The CDR3 DNA reads as TGTGCCAGCAGTCCCAGCGGGGAGGGCAATCAGCCCCAGCATTTT. Looking up the rest from reference TRBV28 and TRBJ1-5 gives the full variable domain: DVKVTQSSRYLVKRTGEKVFLECVQDMDHENMFWYRQDPGLGLRLIYFSYDVKMKEKGDIPEGYSVSREKKERFSLILESASTNQTSMYLCASSPSGEGNQPQHFGDGTRLSIL.

This clonotype was recorded at least ten times. The CDR3 DNA reads as TGTGCCAGCTCACGTACAGGGGTTGACACTGAAGCTTTCTTT. It specifies CASSRTGVDTEAFF. The chain combines TRBV18 with TRBJ1-1; 7 bases fit TRBD1. Trimming at V came to 4 bases and at J to 3 bases, leaving 5 bases not matched to a gene. This CDR3 comprises 14 residues. The germline gives CDR1 KGHSH, CDR2 LQKENI.

This clonotype came up many times. The V call is TRBV7-9, the J call TRBJ1-2, with D unresolved. Germline CDR1 is SEHNR and CDR2 is FQNEAQ (reference sequence). Trimming left V 1 base short and J 1 base short, with 10 bases between. This CDR3 has 15 residues. CDR3: CASSLGVAGNYGYTF. The DNA for the CDR3 is TGTGCCAGCAGCTTAGGCGTAGCGGGTAACTATGGCTACACCTTC.

This clonotype was recorded at least ten times. The CDR3 here is CASSELGGGPNYGYTF. The CDR3 DNA reads TGTGCCAGCAGTGAATTAGGTGGGGGGCCCAATTATGGCTACACCTTC. The rearrangement links TRBV25-1 to TRBJ1-2, with D maybe TRBD1 (6 bases). The CDR3 has 16 amino acids. The V gene lost 1 base and the J gene lost 5 bases, with 17 bases spanning the gap. In germline, CDR1 is MGHDK, CDR2 SYGVNS.

The rearrangement uses TRBV18 and TRBJ2-1, with TRBD2 matching over 11 bases. Germline V lookup: CDR1 KGHSH, CDR2 LQKENI. The CDR3 extends over 21 amino acids. Germline trimming cut 5 bases from V and 0 bases from J; bases unmatched to any gene: 18. The CDR3 DNA reads as TGTGCCAGCTCAACACTCGCTTCTTTAGCGGGAGGGATGAGCTCCTACAATGAGCAGTTCTTC. Protein: CASSTLASLAGGMSSYNEQFF.

As regards this clonotype: A much larger clone lies one base from this, so it may be a read error. The rearrangement uses TRBV5-1 and TRBJ2-1; no clear D. The V end lost 2 bases, the J end lost 10 bases, and 13 bases lay between the germline ends. Germline-derived CDR1 and CDR2 are SGHRS and YFSETQ. The CDR3 totals 13 residues. The CDR3 reads CASSLPTVYEQFF. The CDR3 DNA is TGCGCCAGCAGCTTACCGACCGTTTACGAGCAGTTCTTC.

The chain links TRBV7-9 to TRBJ2-1; D may be TRBD1 (6 bases). Trimming pared 6 bases from V and 4 bases from J, leaving 19 bases between. There are 16 residues in the CDR3. Germline values: CDR1 SEHNR, CDR2 FQNEAQ (reference sequence). The CDR3 protein is CASSSRGRIGYNEQFF. CDR3 DNA: TGTGCCAGCAGTTCCAGGGGTAGAATTGGGTACAATGAGCAGTTCTTC.

Many counts were recorded for this clonotype. The chain recombines TRBV20-1 with TRBJ2-7; TRBD2 might be the D (7 bases). CDR3 length equals 14 residues. Trimming cost V 3 bases and J 4 bases, with 16 bases left between them. The germline V gene has CDR1 DFQATT and CDR2 SNEGSKA (reference sequence). CDR3 region: CSASRGEGSYEQYF. The DNA of the CDR3 is TGCAGTGCTAGTAGGGGGGAGGGATCGTACGAGCAGTACTTC.

The chain couples TRBV6-1 to TRBJ2-7; 7 positions match TRBD1. Germline lookup yields CDR1 MNHNS and CDR2 SASEGT. Losses at the gene ends were 6 bases for V and 0 bases for J; bases not matched to a gene: 8. The CDR3 is made up of 15 amino acids. CDR3 nucleotide sequence: TGTGCCAGCAGCTTGGGGGACAGATACTCCTACGAGCAGTACTTC. Protein: CASSLGDRYSYEQYF.

This clonotype was counted many times. The chain couples TRBV7-9 to TRBJ2-1; D is possibly TRBD2 (5 bases). Deletions cut 5 bases from V and 10 bases from J, with 12 bases between. Germline-derived CDR1 and CDR2 are SEHNR and FQNEAQ (reference sequence). The CDR3 loop spans 12 amino acids. The CDR3 DNA reads as TGTGCCAGCAGCGGTTCGGGGAACGAGCAGTTCTTC. Encoded protein: CASSGSGNEQFF.

This clonotype occurred many times. V and J are TRBV29-1 and TRBJ2-1; 7 nucleotides agree with TRBD2. CDR1 and CDR2 from the germline V gene are SQVTM and ANQGSEA. V was pared by 5 bases and J by 8 bases, with 9 bases of the junction left unmatched. The CDR3 is 13 residues long. The CDR3 loop is CSVRREKLDEQFF. The CDR3 DNA reads TGCAGCGTTAGGCGGGAGAAGTTGGATGAGCAGTTCTTC.

Regarding this clonotype: This may be a read error: a much more frequent sequence differs by one nucleotide. CDR3 sequence reads: CASRVVGGSYEQYF. The DNA of the CDR3 is TGTGCCAGCAGGGTCGTGGGGGGGTCCTACGAGCAGTACTTC. This chain connects TRBV7-6 to TRBJ2-7, with 7 bases aligning to TRBD2. CDR1 and CDR2 (germline): SGHVS, FNYEAQ. CDR3 length: 14 amino acids. The trim removed 6 bases at V and 1 base at J, leaving 6 bases unmatched.

With respect to this clonotype: A much larger clone is a single base away; this may be a read error. The V gene is TRBV14, the J gene TRBJ2-1; either TRBD1 or TRBD2 may supply D (5 bases each). Germline V gives CDR1 SGHDN, CDR2 FVKESK. CDR3 length: 14 residues. Written as DNA, the CDR3 is TGTACCAGTAATGGGAACAGTGGGGGCAATGAGCAGTTCTTC. Protein sequence: CTSNGNSGGNEQFF.